Listed below are T cell receptor beta chains from one sample, sequenced in a study of shared clonotypes between healthy human individuals. Using immunoSEQ multiplex PCR, the repertoire was profiled, and TCRdb retains in-frame clones only, with some absent. The sample contains millions of clones, approximately 94% of which appear only once. The sample consisted of naive CD8+ T cells from PBMCs. The receptor set was obtained from a man aged 18 to 29 in good health. Some clones in this sample may be carry-over from other donors' samples. Each CDR3 is given with its conserved first and last residue. Each record gives: D gene, V gene, J gene, clone size, CDR3 DNA, CDR3 protein. D genes are given only for firm matches. For some rows the clone size is stated as once, few or many, or as a class when expanded; others skip it.

D: -
V: TRBV15
J: TRBJ1-2
size: -
DNA: TGTGCCACCAGCAGAGATGGCAGCCCCAACTATGGCTACACCTTC
CDR3: CATSRDGSPNYGYTF

D: -
V: TRBV5-4
J: TRBJ2-7
size: -
DNA: TGTGCCAGCAGCTTGGACGGTCTGGCAGGGGAAGGTCTGGGATCCTACGAGCAGTACTTC
CDR3: CASSLDGLAGEGLGSYEQYF

D: TRBD1
V: TRBV19
J: TRBJ2-7
size: -
DNA: TGTGCCAGTAGTATTCGGGGACAGGTTAACGAGCAGTACTTC
CDR3: CASSIRGQVNEQYF

D: TRBD2
V: TRBV13
J: TRBJ2-7
size: -
DNA: TGTGCCAGCAGCTTAACTAGCGGGAACTACGAGCAGTACTTC
CDR3: CASSLTSGNYEQYF

D: -
V: TRBV27
J: TRBJ2-2
size: -
DNA: TGTGCCAGCAGTTTATCGGGGGGTGGGACCGGGGAGCTGTTTTTT
CDR3: CASSLSGGGTGELFF

D: -
V: TRBV4-1
J: TRBJ2-7
size: -
DNA: TGCGCCAGCAGCCAATTGAGCTCCTACGAGCAGTACTTC
CDR3: CASSQLSSYEQYF

D: TRBD1
V: TRBV27
J: TRBJ1-2
size: -
DNA: TGTGCCAGCAGTCTACAGGGGTACCTGTCCCAATCCTATGGCTACACCTTC
CDR3: CASSLQGYLSQSYGYTF

D: TRBD2
V: TRBV10-3
J: TRBJ2-7
size: -
DNA: TGTGCCATCAGTGTCCGAACTAGCGATGAGCAGTACTTC
CDR3: CAISVRTSDEQYF

D: -
V: TRBV6-1
J: TRBJ2-5
size: -
DNA: TGTGCCAGCAGTGAAGCGCACGTTGGCGCGTCAGGGGATCAAGAGACCCAGTACTTC
CDR3: CASSEAHVGASGDQETQYF

D: -
V: TRBV28
J: TRBJ1-4
size: -
DNA: TGTGCCAGCAGCGACCCCGGCGGGGTGGATGAAAAACTGTTTTTT
CDR3: CASSDPGGVDEKLFF

D: -
V: TRBV27
J: TRBJ2-5
size: -
DNA: TGTGCCAGCAGTTTAGATGCGGAAGAGACCCAGTACTTC
CDR3: CASSLDAEETQYF

D: -
V: TRBV7-9
J: TRBJ1-2
size: -
DNA: TGTGCCAGCAGCCGCCTCCCCGACGCATATGGCTACACCTTC
CDR3: CASSRLPDAYGYTF

D: -
V: TRBV7-9
J: TRBJ2-7
size: -
DNA: TGTGCCAGCAGCTTCGGCGGACCATACCTTTTATCCTACGAGCAGTACTTC
CDR3: CASSFGGPYLLSYEQYF

D: TRBD1
V: TRBV29-1
J: TRBJ1-2
size: -
DNA: TGCAGCGTTGAGGGAATGGACAGGGGCTACACCTTC
CDR3: CSVEGMDRGYTF

D: TRBD2
V: TRBV27
J: TRBJ2-7
size: -
DNA: TGTGCCAGCAGTTTAAGCGGGGGGTACGAGCAGTACTTC
CDR3: CASSLSGGYEQYF

D: -
V: TRBV2
J: TRBJ2-7
size: -
DNA: TGTGCCAGCCCAAGAAAGACCTCTCGGGTTTACGAGCAGTACTTC
CDR3: CASPRKTSRVYEQYF

D: -
V: TRBV18
J: TRBJ2-1
size: -
DNA: TGTGCCAGCTCACCACTCGACAGGTATTACAATGAGCAGTTCTTC
CDR3: CASSPLDRYYNEQFF

D: -
V: TRBV23-1
J: TRBJ1-1
size: -
DNA: TGCGCCAGCAGTCAATCCGTCTCAGGTTTAAGGTGGGGCACTGAAGCTTTCTTT
CDR3: CASSQSVSGLRWGTEAFF

D: TRBD1
V: TRBV6-6
J: TRBJ1-2
size: -
DNA: TGTGCCAGCAGTACGGGACAGACCTATGGCTACACCTTC
CDR3: CASSTGQTYGYTF

D: -
V: TRBV4-1
J: TRBJ2-1
size: -
DNA: TGCGCCAGCAGCCAAGGTGCCGAGCGGACTGAGCAGTTCTTC
CDR3: CASSQGAERTEQFF

D: -
V: TRBV7-6
J: TRBJ1-2
size: -
DNA: TGTGCCAGCAGCCCGCGTGTTGGTCAGTTTTTCTACACCTTC
CDR3: CASSPRVGQFFYTF

D: TRBD1
V: TRBV27
J: TRBJ2-7
size: once
DNA: TGTGCCAGCAGTTGGGACAGGGGGGCCTACGAGCAGTACTTC
CDR3: CASSWDRGAYEQYF

D: TRBD1
V: TRBV27
J: TRBJ2-7
size: once
DNA: TGTGCCAGCAGTTTCCGGGACAGGGGGCTTAAGAACGAGCAGTACTTC
CDR3: CASSFRDRGLKNEQYF

D: TRBD1
V: TRBV5-1
J: TRBJ1-2
size: -
DNA: TGCGCCAGCAGCTGGGACAGGGATGGCTACACCTTC
CDR3: CASSWDRDGYTF

D: -
V: TRBV7-8
J: TRBJ2-5
size: once
DNA: TGTGCCAGCAGCTTAGCGGGCCTGTCGGGGGAGACCCAGTACTTC
CDR3: CASSLAGLSGETQYF

D: -
V: TRBV6-5
J: TRBJ1-5
size: -
DNA: TGTGCCAGCAGTTACGGGGGTGGAAGCAATCAGCCCCAGCATTTT
CDR3: CASSYGGGSNQPQHF

D: -
V: TRBV14
J: TRBJ2-7
size: once
DNA: TGTGCCAGCAGCCTTCTCACTTTTAGGGGGAAGAGCTCCTACGAGCAGTACTTC
CDR3: CASSLLTFRGKSSYEQYF

D: TRBD2
V: TRBV28
J: TRBJ2-1
size: -
DNA: TGTGCCAGCAGTTTTGGCCCGGGAGGGCGGGAGGGTTACAATGAGCAGTTCTTC
CDR3: CASSFGPGGREGYNEQFF

D: -
V: TRBV27
J: TRBJ2-5
size: -
DNA: TGTGCCAGCAACCCCCCGACAGAGACCCAGTACTTC
CDR3: CASNPPTETQYF

D: TRBD2
V: TRBV7-9
J: TRBJ2-1
size: -
DNA: TGTGCCAGCAGCCGTCCGAGACTAGCGGATAACAGGGGCCACAATGAGCAGTTCTTC
CDR3: CASSRPRLADNRGHNEQFF

D: TRBD2
V: TRBV2
J: TRBJ2-5
size: -
DNA: TGTGCCAGCAGGAGGGAGCGGGAGGCTACCCAAGAGACCCAGTACTTC
CDR3: CASRREREATQETQYF

D: -
V: TRBV28
J: TRBJ2-2
size: -
DNA: TGTGCCAGCACCCTACTCAGATCCACCGGGGAGCTGTTTTTT
CDR3: CASTLLRSTGELFF

D: -
V: TRBV5-1
J: TRBJ2-7
size: -
DNA: TGCGCCAGCAGCTTGGCGTTGGGGGGAGAGCAGTACTTC
CDR3: CASSLALGGEQYF

D: TRBD1
V: TRBV13
J: TRBJ2-1
size: once
DNA: TGTGCCAGCAGCACCGACAGGGTATCCTACAATGAGCAGTTCTTC
CDR3: CASSTDRVSYNEQFF

D: -
V: TRBV13
J: TRBJ2-2
size: -
DNA: TGTGCCAGCAGCTTCTTCAGGGAAAACACCGGGGAGCTGTTTTTT
CDR3: CASSFFRENTGELFF

D: TRBD1
V: TRBV27
J: TRBJ1-6
size: -
DNA: TGTGCCAGTACTCAGGGGGCAAATTCACCCCTCCACTTT
CDR3: CASTQGANSPLHF

D: -
V: TRBV27
J: TRBJ2-7
size: -
DNA: TGTGCCAGCTATCAACTAGGGGGTCCAACCTACGAGCAGTACTTC
CDR3: CASYQLGGPTYEQYF

D: -
V: TRBV19
J: TRBJ2-5
size: once
DNA: TGTGCCAGTAGTTCCCTTTTAGGGGAGACCCAGTACTTC
CDR3: CASSSLLGETQYF

D: -
V: TRBV6-5
J: TRBJ1-1
size: -
DNA: TGTGCCAGCCGGACAGCGCATGAAGCTTTCTTT
CDR3: CASRTAHEAFF

D: TRBD1
V: TRBV4-3
J: TRBJ2-1
size: -
DNA: TGCGCCAGCAGCCAAGATCGGGGACAGGGGAATGAGCAGTTCTTC
CDR3: CASSQDRGQGNEQFF

D: -
V: TRBV11-2
J: TRBJ2-3
size: -
DNA: TGTGCCAGCAGCTTCGAGACGGGTACAGATACGCAGTATTTT
CDR3: CASSFETGTDTQYF

D: TRBD1
V: TRBV7-6
J: TRBJ2-1
size: -
DNA: TGTGCCAGCAGCATGACAGGGCTCGCTGAGCAGTTCTTC
CDR3: CASSMTGLAEQFF

D: -
V: TRBV7-3
J: TRBJ1-4
size: -
DNA: TGTGCCAGCAGCACCGCACTTAGGGGGGGAAGGAATGAAAAACTGTTTTTT
CDR3: CASSTALRGGRNEKLFF

D: -
V: TRBV6-1
J: TRBJ1-4
size: -
DNA: TGTGCCAGCAGCCCAGGGAGGGCTAATGAAAAACTGTTTTTT
CDR3: CASSPGRANEKLFF

D: TRBD1
V: TRBV19
J: TRBJ1-2
size: -
DNA: TGTGCAGCCTCCGACAGGGAGGTCTATGGCTACACCTTC
CDR3: CAASDREVYGYTF

D: TRBD1
V: TRBV11-2
J: TRBJ1-6
size: once
DNA: TGTGCCAGCAGCCAGGGTGACAGGGGCGGTTCACCCCTCCACTTT
CDR3: CASSQGDRGGSPLHF

D: TRBD2
V: TRBV11-2
J: TRBJ2-3
size: -
DNA: TGTGCCAGCAGTTATCCTCTGACTAGCGGTTCTAGCACAGATACGCAGTATTTT
CDR3: CASSYPLTSGSSTDTQYF

D: TRBD1
V: TRBV28
J: TRBJ2-1
size: -
DNA: TGTGCCAGCGCCTCCCGGGACAGGGCTTACAATGAGCAGTTCTTC
CDR3: CASASRDRAYNEQFF

D: TRBD1
V: TRBV19
J: TRBJ2-5
size: -
DNA: TGTGCCAGTAGTATAACCGGGACAGGGGAAGAGACCCAGTACTTC
CDR3: CASSITGTGEETQYF

D: TRBD1
V: TRBV18
J: TRBJ1-1
size: -
DNA: TGTGCCAGCTCACTGACCGGGACAGATGCTTTCTTT
CDR3: CASSLTGTDAFF

D: -
V: TRBV9
J: TRBJ1-4
size: -
DNA: TGTGCCAGCAGCGTAGTCGGAGGGCGGGATGAAAAACTGTTTTTT
CDR3: CASSVVGGRDEKLFF

D: -
V: TRBV30
J: TRBJ2-3
size: -
DNA: TGTGCCTGGAGTGATTGGCTCAGGGGTCCAGATACGCAGTATTTT
CDR3: CAWSDWLRGPDTQYF

D: TRBD2
V: TRBV27
J: TRBJ2-1
size: -
DNA: TGTGCCAGCAGTCGGCTAGCGGGCACCTACAATGAGCAGTTCTTC
CDR3: CASSRLAGTYNEQFF

D: TRBD1
V: TRBV4-1
J: TRBJ1-2
size: -
DNA: TGCGCCAGCAGCCTAACCCCGGGACAGGGCGGAATAGCTGGCTACACCTTC
CDR3: CASSLTPGQGGIAGYTF